This T cell receptor (beta chain) was documented in a study of blood T cell repertoires in COVID-19. The CDR3 loop spans 15 amino acids. Trimming removed 6 bases from V and 3 bases from J, with 18 bases in between. CDR1 is LNHDA and CDR2 is SQIVND in the germline V gene (reference sequence). In the original processing: Nucleated cell number was recorded as an estimate derived from reference gene primer amplification. TCRdb's table, derived via immunoSEQ multiplex PCR, lists solely in-frame clones and lacks some. The V and J calls and clone size come from that table; D and trimming were worked out from the DNA. The table lists 200,000 to 250,000 clones, roughly 76% of them singletons, with 7.5% in the top ten.

The gene calls are TRBV19 and TRBJ2-7; D may be TRBD1 (6 bases). The TCR originated in a woman of 80 years or more with COVID-19, enrolled during active disease. Sequencing used peripheral blood. The CDR3 region has the DNA TGTGCCAGTAGCCCTTCTAGACAGGTTTTCTACGAGCAGTACTTC. Residues: CASSPSRQVFYEQYF.